The TCR beta chain under discussion was sequenced for a study of OX40 agonist ivuxolimab in advanced cancers. Study in general: An anti-OX40 (CD134) antibody with agonistic activity, ivuxolimab, was administered to patients. Those enrolled were about 80% male, with a mean age of 60 years and ages from 23 to 79.

Produced via immunoSEQ multiplex PCR; TCRdb's table is partial and in-frame only. The sample lists fewer than 80,000 clones, 80% to 90% occurring once. Study results and limitations: Antigens targeted by the expanded peripheral T cells were not determined. At 0.1 to 3.0 mg/kg, CD4+ and CD8+ blood T cells expanded clonally by week 6.

To note about this clone: The target antigen is unknown.

After removal of 7 bases from V and 2 bases from J, the junction contained 12 bases not matched to a gene. The CDR3 has 16 residues. Germline-derived CDR1 and CDR2 are SGDLS and YYNGEE. This receptor was taken from an adult with an advanced solid tumor such as melanoma, head and neck, liver or kidney cancer. The V gene is TRBV9, the J gene TRBJ2-5, with 9 bases that match TRBD2. Sample: CD4+ or CD8+ T cells sorted from blood, taken in a trial of the OX40 agonist ivuxolimab. In nucleotides, the CDR3 is TGTGCCAGCTCTGGGGGGCCTAGCGGGGTACAAGAGACCCAGTACTTC. Encoded protein: CASSGGPSGVQETQYF.